This TCR beta chain appears in the sequencing data of a study of blood T cell repertoires in COVID-19. Study overall: Both acute and convalescent COVID-19 samples were obtained from the United States, Italy and Spain. PBMCs, B-cell-depleted T cells, or T cells provided the cDNA or gDNA that made up the material.

In the original processing: How many nucleated cells were present was estimated from reference gene primer amplification. Using immunoSEQ multiplex PCR, the repertoire was profiled, and TCRdb retains in-frame clones only, with some absent. V and J calls and clone size are as listed in that table; D and trimming were resolved from the DNA. The sample has 180,000 or so clones, almost 90% seen once. Sequenced: peripheral blood. The origin of this receptor is a man aged 18-30 years with active or convalescent COVID-19.

Here the CDR3 DNA reads TGTGCCAGCAGGATACCATTTCGACACCCACCGAACACCGGGGAGCTGTTTTTT. It specifies CASRIPFRHPPNTGELFF. The chain has TRBV21-1 and TRBJ2-2; the table assigns TRBD1, which was not confirmed against the DNA. TRBV21-1 is a known pseudogene. The CDR3 spans 18 residues.